These 31 T cell receptor beta chains originate from one sample sequenced in a study of T cells in Graves' hyperthyroidism and ophthalmopathy. There were TCR beta CDR3 regions amplified from RNA transcripts. Using the HTBI primer set, a first-round RT-PCR was run on the TCR CDR3. TCRdb re-derived calls from the multiplex PCR reads in MiXCR, one entry per CDR3 protein. Among 750,000 to 900,000 distinct CDR3 sequences listed, 35% to 45% were seen once. Specimen: blood. The receptors stem from a man in his late teens or twenties with Graves' hyperthyroidism.

This clonotype was detected many times. The chain carries TRBV29-1 and TRBJ1-1, with 12 bases lining up with TRBD1. The germline gives CDR1 SQVTM, CDR2 ANQGSEA. This CDR3 has 17 amino acids. Trimming cost V 4 bases and J 1 base; bases outside gene matches: 10. CDR3 DNA sequence: TGCAGCGTTGGGGGACAGGGGGCATCCACCGCGAACACTGAAGCTTTCTTT. It yields the protein CSVGGQGASTANTEAFF.

This rearrangement joins TRBV20-1 to TRBJ2-7; D tentatively reads TRBD1 or TRBD2 (5 bases each). The CDR3 sequence is 13 residues long. Trimming stripped 6 bases from V and 3 bases from J, with 15 bases between. The V gene's germline CDR1 is DFQATT and CDR2 SNEGSKA (reference sequence). The CDR3 bases are TGCAGTGCCAGGCCGGGACGACTCTACGAGCAGTACTTC. It is translated as CSARPGRLYEQYF.

This clonotype was seen a few times. The CDR3 bases are TGTGCCAGCAGCTCGTACACAGGGATCGTGGACACCATATATTTT. Translation: CASSSYTGIVDTIYF. The V gene is TRBV5-6, the J gene TRBJ1-3; tentative D call: TRBD1 (6 bases). The CDR3 length is 15 residues. CDR1 SGHDT and CDR2 YYEEEE come from the germline V gene. Deletions cut 3 bases from V and 8 bases from J, with 18 bases between.

V gene TRBV6-5 combines with J gene TRBJ1-2, with 7 bases matching TRBD1. The germline V gene encodes CDR1 MNHEY and CDR2 SVGAGI. The CDR3 contains 13 residues. Losses at the gene ends were 2 bases for V and 10 bases for J; bases not matched to a gene: 7. CDR3 nucleotide sequence: TGTGCCAGCAGTTACGACCTGGGACAGACCTACACCTTC. Encoded protein: CASSYDLGQTYTF.

This sequence joins TRBV4-1 and TRBJ1-4; D not resolved. With 3 bases removed from V and 7 bases from J, the gap between germline ends came to 15 bases. CDR3 length equals 15 residues. Germline V gives CDR1 MGHRA, CDR2 YSYEKL. CDR3 in amino acids: CASSHGGIGSEKLFF. As DNA, the CDR3 is TGCGCCAGCAGCCACGGCGGCATTGGAAGTGAAAAACTGTTTTTT.

The rearrangement joins TRBV7-2 to TRBJ1-3; D remains unclear. Germline V CDR1 and CDR2: SGHTA, FQGNSA. V lost 4 bases and J lost 0, with 10 bases in between. The CDR3 sequence is 15 residues long. CDR3 loop: CASSSTAGSGNTIYF. CDR3 DNA: TGTGCCAGCAGCTCAACTGCAGGCTCTGGAAACACCATATATTTT.

For the CDR3, the DNA is TGTGCCAGCAGCCAAGATGGGGGAATTGCAGCTTTCTTT. Translating it yields CASSQDGGIAAFF. The chain joins TRBV9 to TRBJ1-1; a possible D gene is TRBD1 (5 bases). V gave up 4 bases and J gave up 10 bases, with 17 bases separating them. The CDR3 covers 13 residues. The germline CDR1 and CDR2 sequences are SGDLS and YYNGEE.

There are a few counts of this clonotype. The chain has TRBV6-1 and TRBJ2-7; D not certain. Trimming took off 4 bases at V and 5 bases at J, with 6 bases between the two ends. This CDR3 is built from 11 residues. Germline CDR1 is MNHNS and CDR2 is SASEGT. CDR3 sequence reads: CASSGSNEQYF. DNA of the CDR3: TGTGCCAGCAGTGGTTCTAACGAGCAGTACTTC.

This clonotype was detected many times. This rearrangement joins TRBV7-6 to TRBJ1-6; D ambiguous. The V end lost 4 bases, the J end lost 5 bases, and 9 bases lay between the germline ends. The germline V gene has CDR1 SGHVS and CDR2 FNYEAQ. This CDR3 spans 14 amino acids. The CDR3 sequence: CASSSQENNSPLHF. The DNA of the CDR3 is TGTGCCAGCAGCTCCCAGGAAAATAATTCACCCCTCCACTTT.

The V call is TRBV19, the J call TRBJ1-2; tentative D call: TRBD1 (6 bases). V was clipped by 6 bases and J by 6 bases, with 20 bases between them. The CDR3 runs 15 residues. Germline CDR1 reads LNHDA; CDR2 reads SQIVND (reference sequence). The DNA of the CDR3 is TGTGCCAGTAGGCGAACAGGGACGACGCAGCATGGCTACACCTTC. As protein: CASRRTGTTQHGYTF. Based on the CDR3 plus reference TRBV19 and TRBJ1-2, the full variable domain is DGGITQSPKYLFRKEGQNVTLSCEQNLNHDAMYWYRQDPGQGLRLIYYSQIVNDFQKGDIAEGYSVSREKKESFPLTVTSAQKNPTAFYLCASRRTGTTQHGYTFGSGTRLTVV.

The rearrangement uses TRBV6-1 and TRBJ2-7, with D maybe TRBD2 (7 bases). Germline CDR1 and CDR2: MNHNS and SASEGT. The CDR3 has 13 residues. Deletions cut 7 bases from V and 4 bases from J, with 14 bases between. This CDR3 is CASKYRGAYEQYF. CDR3 sequence (DNA): TGTGCCAGCAAGTATCGGGGGGCATACGAGCAGTACTTC.

This clonotype has more than one count but fewer than ten. The chain is built from TRBV4-2 and TRBJ2-5; 11 bases align to TRBD2. CDR3 size: 16 residues. Germline-derived CDR1 and CDR2 are LGHNA and YNFKEQ. The V segment lost 5 bases and the J segment 2 bases; nucleotides outside the gene matches: 7. The CDR3 reads CASSAGGLADQETQYF. CDR3 in DNA: TGTGCCAGCAGCGCGGGGGGACTAGCGGATCAAGAGACCCAGTACTTC.

This clonotype was counted ten times or more. The DNA for the CDR3 is TGTGCCAGCAGCTCGGGACAGGGGGCGGGACAGCCCCAGCATTTT. It yields the protein CASSSGQGAGQPQHF. The chain recombines TRBV7-6 with TRBJ1-5, with TRBD1 identical over 12 bases. V gave up 4 bases and J gave up 7 bases; unmatched junction bases: 5. This CDR3 comprises 15 residues. Germline lookup yields CDR1 SGHVS and CDR2 FNYEAQ.

The table lists this clonotype with a few counts. This chain connects TRBV7-8 to TRBJ2-7, with a possible D match to TRBD2 (6 bases). CDR1 and CDR2 (germline): SGHVS, FQNEAQ. Trimming stripped 1 base from V and 3 bases from J, with 22 bases between. The CDR3 is 18 residues long. The CDR3 coding sequence is TGTGCCAGCAGCTTAGACAGCGCCTCGGGACTGATGTACTACGAGCAGTACTTC. It encodes CASSLDSASGLMYYEQYF.

This clonotype has a count of ten or more. The rearrangement links TRBV2 to TRBJ1-5; D ambiguous. The CDR3 consists of 13 residues. Trimming removed 4 bases at V and 2 bases at J, with 6 bases between. In germline, CDR1 is SNHLY, CDR2 FYNNEI. CDR3 sequence: CASSVGGNQPQHF. CDR3 in DNA: TGTGCCAGCAGTGTCGGAGGCAATCAGCCCCAGCATTTT.

V gene TRBV5-1 combines with J gene TRBJ1-1; D is ambiguous. V was shortened by 0 bases and J by 1 base, with 7 bases between the two germline ends. The CDR3 has 14 amino acids. The germline gives CDR1 SGHRS, CDR2 YFSETQ. The CDR3 reads CASSLAQKNTEAFF. In DNA, the CDR3 is TGCGCCAGCAGCTTGGCACAAAAGAACACTGAAGCTTTCTTT.

The rearrangement links TRBV19 to TRBJ1-4; D is perhaps TRBD1 (5 bases). CDR3 length: 15 amino acids. V lost 5 bases to trimming and J lost 7 bases, with 17 bases between them. The germline V gene encodes CDR1 LNHDA and CDR2 SQIVND (reference sequence). The chain's CDR3 is CASSPYGRRGEKLFF. DNA for the CDR3: TGTGCCAGTAGTCCCTACGGGAGAAGGGGTGAAAAACTGTTTTTT.

This clonotype was picked up many times. This rearrangement joins TRBV10-3 to TRBJ1-1; 8 bases agree with TRBD1. V shed 8 bases, J shed 8 bases, and the junction held 7 bases outside the gene matches. This CDR3 contains 12 residues. Germline V gene sequence: CDR1 ENHRY, CDR2 SYGVKD. The CDR3 region is CAISTDRGEAFF. CDR3 DNA: TGTGCCATCTCTACCGACAGGGGAGAAGCTTTCTTT.

This clonotype was counted ten times or more. This chain joins TRBV12-3 or TRBV12-4 and TRBJ1-5, with D unclear. Trimming removed 3 bases at V and 2 bases at J, with 8 bases between. CDR3 length: 14 amino acids. The CDR3 DNA reads as TGTGCCAGCAGTTTTACCGACGGCAATCAGCCCCAGCATTTT. Translating it yields CASSFTDGNQPQHF.

There are a few counts of this clonotype. The gene calls are TRBV7-6 and TRBJ2-7; 8 bases map to TRBD2. V gave up 2 bases and J gave up 2 bases; unmatched junction bases: 5. The CDR3 runs 15 residues. Germline V CDR1 and CDR2: SGHVS, FNYEAQ. CDR3 DNA sequence: TGTGCCAGCAGCTTACAGCGGGAGAGACCCTACGAGCAGTACTTC. Translation gives CASSLQRERPYEQYF.

The rearrangement links TRBV5-1 to TRBJ1-2; 8 bases agree with TRBD1. CDR1 is SGHRS, CDR2 YFSETQ, per germline. J lost 6 bases, V lost 4 bases, and 8 bases had no gene match. The CDR3 sequence is 14 residues long. Here the CDR3 reads CASSVRQGAHGYTF. Written as DNA, the CDR3 is TGCGCCAGCAGCGTGAGGCAGGGGGCGCATGGCTACACCTTC.

The chain combines TRBV7-9 with TRBJ1-1; tentatively, D is TRBD1 (5 bases). CDR1 and CDR2 from the germline V gene are SEHNR and FQNEAQ (reference sequence). Trimming removed 6 bases from V and 6 bases from J, with 14 bases in between. The CDR3 runs 13 residues. Here the CDR3 reads CASRRVRGAEAFF. The CDR3, as DNA: TGTGCCAGCAGGCGTGTGCGGGGCGCTGAAGCTTTCTTT. The full variable domain, completed using reference TRBV7-9 and TRBJ1-1, is DTGVSQNPRHKITKRGQNVTFRCDPISEHNRLYWYRQTLGQGPEFLTYFQNEAQLEKSRLLSDRFSAERPKGSFSTLEIQRTEQGDSAMYLCASRRVRGAEAFFGQGTRLTVV.

This clonotype was seen at least ten times. The chain carries TRBV2 and TRBJ1-2; no definite D call. The CDR3 sequence is 12 residues long. V was shortened by 7 bases and J by 2 bases, with 8 bases between the two germline ends. The germline gives CDR1 SNHLY, CDR2 FYNNEI. As DNA, the CDR3 is TGTGCCAGCACGCCAGAAAACTATGGCTACACCTTC. Its translation: CASTPENYGYTF.

This chain connects TRBV7-9 to TRBJ2-5; TRBD2 is a possible D gene (6 bases). The V end was cut by 10 bases, the J end by 9 bases, with 9 bases between. CDR1 is SEHNR, CDR2 FQNEAQ, per germline (reference sequence). The CDR3 runs to 9 residues. CDR3 DNA sequence: TGTGCCATCGGGGAGGCCCAGTACTTC. Protein sequence: CAIGEAQYF.

At least ten counts were recorded for this clonotype. The chain recombines TRBV20-1 with TRBJ1-6; D unclear. Germline assignment: CDR1 DFQATT and CDR2 SNEGSKA (reference sequence). The CDR3 loop spans 12 amino acids. Trimming stripped 0 bases from V and 10 bases from J, with 7 bases between. This chain's CDR3 is CSARDGRSPLHF. CDR3 sequence (DNA): TGCAGTGCTAGAGATGGACGGTCACCCCTCCACTTT.

Only a few counts were recorded for this clonotype. This chain uses TRBV14 with TRBJ1-3; no firm D call. CDR1 SGHDN and CDR2 FVKESK come from the germline V gene. This CDR3 spans 12 amino acids. V was clipped by 10 bases and J by 2 bases, with 9 bases between them. The CDR3 here is CATGRTGNTIYF. DNA of the CDR3: TGTGCCACCGGACGGACTGGAAACACCATATATTTT.

The sample holds a few counts of this clonotype. The rearrangement joins TRBV20-1 to TRBJ1-4; D not certain. This CDR3 region has 11 residues. The germline V gene has CDR1 DFQATT and CDR2 SNEGSKA (reference sequence). V was pared by 7 bases and J by 3 bases, with 6 bases between. The DNA for the CDR3 is TGCAGTGGGCAGTCTAATGAAAAACTGTTTTTT. Amino acid sequence: CSGQSNEKLFF.

There are many counts of this clonotype. The chain uses TRBV29-1 and TRBJ1-2; D unresolved. The CDR3 totals 13 residues. Germline V gene data show CDR1 as SQVTM and CDR2 as ANQGSEA. Trimming left V 1 base short and J 6 bases short, with 12 bases between. CDR3 DNA sequence: TGCAGCGTTGAAGTGGGCCTTGGCGATGGCTACACCTTC. This encodes CSVEVGLGDGYTF. Drawing the rest from reference TRBV29-1 and TRBJ1-2, the complete variable domain is SAVISQKPSRDICQRGTSLTIQCQVDSQVTMMFWYRQQPGQSLTLIATANQGSEATYESGFVIDKFPISRPNLTFSTLTVSNMSPEDSSIYLCSVEVGLGDGYTFGSGTRLTVV.

As for this clonotype: A read error is possible here, since a much larger clone lies one base away. V and J are TRBV7-3 and TRBJ1-1; 8 bases are shared with TRBD1. Germline V gives CDR1 SGHTA, CDR2 FQGTGA. The CDR3 has 15 amino acids. CDR3 nucleotide sequence: TGTGCCGGCAGCCCAGGGGGCGGCTTGAACACTGAAGCTTTCTTT. Its translation: CAGSPGGGLNTEAFF.

The chain is built from TRBV2 and TRBJ2-2; D gene uncertain. V lost 7 bases to trimming and J lost 2 bases, with 14 bases between them. Germline V gene lookup returns CDR1 SNHLY and CDR2 FYNNEI. The CDR3 contains 15 residues. The CDR3 sequence is CASTFDPHNTGELFF. The CDR3, as DNA: TGTGCCAGCACCTTCGACCCCCACAACACCGGGGAGCTGTTTTTT.

V usage is TRBV7-7 and J usage is TRBJ2-5; tentative D call: TRBD1 (6 bases). This CDR3 comprises 12 residues. Germline values: CDR1 SSHAT, CDR2 FNYEAQ (reference sequence). The DNA of the CDR3 is TGTGCTACGGACAGCCTCCAAGAGACCCAGTACTTC. This gives the protein CATDSLQETQYF.